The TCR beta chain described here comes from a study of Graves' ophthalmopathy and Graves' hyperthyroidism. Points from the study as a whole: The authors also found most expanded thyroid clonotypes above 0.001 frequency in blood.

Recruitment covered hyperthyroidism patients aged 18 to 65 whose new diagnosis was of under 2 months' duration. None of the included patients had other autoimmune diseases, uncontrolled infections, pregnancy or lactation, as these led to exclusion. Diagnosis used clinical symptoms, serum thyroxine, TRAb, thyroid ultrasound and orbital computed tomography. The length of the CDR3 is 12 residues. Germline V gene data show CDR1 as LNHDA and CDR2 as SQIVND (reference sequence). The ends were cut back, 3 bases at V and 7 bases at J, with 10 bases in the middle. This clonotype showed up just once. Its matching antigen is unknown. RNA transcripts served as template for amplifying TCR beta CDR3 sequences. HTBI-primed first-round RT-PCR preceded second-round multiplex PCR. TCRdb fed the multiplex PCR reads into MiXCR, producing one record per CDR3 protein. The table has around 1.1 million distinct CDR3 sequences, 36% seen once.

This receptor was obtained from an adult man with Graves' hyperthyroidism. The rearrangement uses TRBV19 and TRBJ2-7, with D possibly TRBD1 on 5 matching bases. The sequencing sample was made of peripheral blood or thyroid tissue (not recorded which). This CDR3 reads CASSIRVNEQYF. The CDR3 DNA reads TGTGCCAGTAGTATCAGGGTCAATGAGCAGTACTTC.